Following are 15 T cell receptor beta chains from one sample sequenced in a study of CD8+CD57+ T cells in acquired aplastic anemia. Genomic DNA was employed as the template in profiling TCR beta VDJ and CDR3. TCRdb used MiXCR to reprocess the reads, holding one entry per CDR3 protein. The table has about 220,000 distinct CDR3 sequences, 30% to 35% seen once; the top ten hold 1.1%. Sequenced input: sorted CD4+, CD8+, or CD8+CD57+ T cells (not recorded which) from PBMCs. The receptors were sampled from a human donor in good health, serving as a control.

There are many counts of this clonotype. The chain joins TRBV29-1 to TRBJ2-2, with D perhaps matching TRBD2 (5 bases). Trimming removed 7 bases from V and 4 bases from J, with 13 bases in between. The CDR3 runs to 13 residues. Looked up from germline, CDR1 is SQVTM and CDR2 is ANQGSEA. The CDR3 DNA reads TGCAGCGGGAGGTTCAGCAGCACCGGGGAGCTGTTTTTT. It yields the protein CSGRFSSTGELFF.

This clonotype was detected ten times or more. The CDR3 loop reads CASSFFSAEQYF. As DNA, the CDR3 is TGTGCCAGCAGTTTTTTTAGCGCCGAGCAGTACTTC. The chain has TRBV12-3 or TRBV12-4 and TRBJ2-7; TRBD2 might be the D (5 bases). CDR3 length: 12 amino acids. The germline V and J ends were trimmed by 3 bases and 6 bases, with 9 bases remaining between them.

This rearrangement joins TRBV30 to TRBJ2-5; D call uncertain. The CDR3 contains 13 residues. The ends were cut back, 2 bases at V and 1 base at J, with 8 bases in the middle. In germline, CDR1 is GTSNPN, CDR2 SVGIG (reference sequence). The DNA for the CDR3 is TGTGCCTGGAGTTTGACTTTCCAAGAGACCCAGTACTTC. Translated: CAWSLTFQETQYF.

This clonotype has at least ten counts. The V gene is TRBV7-2, the J gene TRBJ2-2; D is perhaps TRBD2 (5 bases). Germline CDR1 reads SGHTA; CDR2 reads FQGNSA. This CDR3 has 14 residues. V lost 3 bases, J lost 4 bases, and 9 bases lay in between. The CDR3 loop reads CASSFSRVTGELFF. CDR3 DNA sequence: TGTGCCAGCAGCTTCTCGCGGGTCACCGGGGAGCTGTTTTTT.

This clonotype was found once. The chain is built from TRBV3-1 and TRBJ1-2; the D gene is possibly TRBD1 (5 bases). The germline CDR1 and CDR2 sequences are LGHDT and YNNKEL (reference sequence). The V gene lost 3 bases and the J gene lost 12 bases, with 26 bases spanning the gap. CDR3 length: 16 amino acids. CDR3 bases: TGTGCCAGCAGCCAGGAGGCGGGAGGGTGGAATCGGGGCCACACCTTC. It encodes CASSQEAGGWNRGHTF.

The chain joins TRBV7-2 to TRBJ1-1; TRBD1 might be the D (5 bases). This CDR3 spans 12 amino acids. Trimming took off 8 bases at V and 0 bases at J, with 7 bases between the two ends. CDR1 is SGHTA and CDR2 is FQGNSA in the germline V gene. The CDR3 region has the DNA TGTGCCAGCCGGGACTTGAACACTGAAGCTTTCTTT. Translated, it gives CASRDLNTEAFF.

This clonotype was found many times. Here the CDR3 reads CASKGQAGLQAFF. As DNA, the CDR3 is TGCGCCAGCAAGGGACAGGCGGGCTTACAAGCTTTCTTT. This chain joins TRBV10-2 and TRBJ1-1; 8 bases line up with TRBD1. The CDR3 is 13 amino acids. V lost 7 bases to trimming and J lost 9 bases; unmatched junction nucleotides: 10. Germline V gene data show CDR1 as WSHSY and CDR2 as SAAADI.

Many counts were recorded for this clonotype. The genes are TRBV6-1 and TRBJ1-2, with 8 bases that match TRBD1. This CDR3 comprises 13 residues. Trimming removed 0 bases from V and 8 bases from J; junction bases left unmatched: 2. Per germline, CDR1 MNHNS and CDR2 SASEGT. DNA of the CDR3: TGTGCCAGCAGTGAAGCGAGGGACAGGGGCTACACCTTC. Protein sequence: CASSEARDRGYTF.

In its sample, this clonotype was seen many times. The chain recombines TRBV7-2 with TRBJ2-7; D uncertain. The germline V gene encodes CDR1 SGHTA and CDR2 FQGNSA. Between the trimmed V and J ends, which lost 5 bases and 2 bases, there was a span of 7 bases. This CDR3 region has 12 residues. The CDR3 is CASSPPTYEQYF. The CDR3 DNA sequence: TGTGCCAGCAGCCCCCCCACCTACGAGCAGTACTTC.

This sequence joins TRBV2 and TRBJ2-7; D ambiguous. The length of the CDR3 is 12 residues. The germline CDR1 and CDR2 sequences are SNHLY and FYNNEI. V shed 6 bases and J shed 4 bases, with 10 bases lying between them. The CDR3 nucleotides are TGTGCCAGCAGCACTAACAGTTACGAGCAGTACTTC. Protein: CASSTNSYEQYF.

Details on this clonotype: This may stem from a read error, because a much larger clone lies one nucleotide away. This chain joins TRBV6-2 or TRBV6-3 and TRBJ1-2, with no clear D. CDR1 is MNHEY and CDR2 is SVGEGT in the germline V gene. V shed 9 bases and J shed 4 bases, with 9 bases lying between them. The CDR3 runs to 11 residues. The CDR3 reads CASPDGYGYTF. The CDR3 bases are TGTGCCAGTCCTGACGGCTATGGCTACACCTTC.

This clonotype was counted only a few times. The chain uses TRBV5-4 and TRBJ2-5; 8 bases fit TRBD1. The germline V gene has CDR1 SGHNT and CDR2 YYREEE (reference sequence). V shed 2 bases, J shed 3 bases, and the junction held 3 bases outside the gene matches. This CDR3 region has 14 residues. For the CDR3, the DNA is TGTGCCAGCAGCTTCCCACAGGGGGAAGAGACCCAGTACTTC. Encoded protein: CASSFPQGEETQYF.

About this clonotype: A single base separates this from a much larger clone, so it may be a read error. The V and J genes are TRBV11-1 and TRBJ2-6; 8 nucleotides agree with TRBD2. The germline V gene encodes CDR1 SGHAT and CDR2 FQDESV (reference sequence). The CDR3 has 19 residues. CDR3 sequence reads: CARSLGTLAGRTGANVLTF. CDR3 sequence (DNA): TGTGCCCGCAGCTTAGGGACATTAGCGGGACGTACTGGGGCCAACGTCCTGACTTTC.

This clonotype was counted ten times or more. The rearrangement uses TRBV7-9 and TRBJ1-3, with a possible D match to TRBD1 (5 bases). The germline V and J ends were trimmed by 2 bases and 3 bases, with 8 bases remaining between them. This CDR3 is 14 amino acids long. Looked up from germline, CDR1 is SEHNR and CDR2 is FQNEAQ (reference sequence). CDR3 DNA sequence: TGTGCCAGCAGCTTAATCGGGGGTGGAAACACCATATATTTT. This encodes CASSLIGGGNTIYF.

This chain links TRBV6-4 with TRBJ2-5; the D call may be TRBD1 or TRBD2 (6 bases each). Per germline, CDR1 MRHNA and CDR2 SNTAGT. This CDR3 comprises 16 residues. V lost 7 bases, J lost 1 base, and 19 bases lay in between. The CDR3 region has the DNA TGTGCCAGCAAGGGACTCGAGGGGGGCCTCCAAGAGACCCAGTACTTC. Translating gives CASKGLEGGLQETQYF.